This is a list of T cell receptor beta chains from one sample in a study of human T cells and chemical hapten exposure. Each CDR3 protein is one row after TCRdb ran MiXCR on the RACE reads. Of 30,000 to 40,000 distinct CDR3 sequences in the sample, roughly an eighth were seen once. The sequences come from whole blood, collected in connection with sensitization to the hapten diphenylcyclopropenone (DPC). These receptor sequences come from a middle-aged woman with alopecia areata. Some clones in this sample may be carry-over from other donors' samples. The CDR3 runs from the conserved cysteine through the conserved F or W. A D gene is named only where the DNA matches it firmly. Size is omitted from some rows. Given values are once, few, many or a class for expanded clones.

clone_size	cdr3_length	v_call	j_call	d_call	cdr3_aa	cdr3_nt
.	14	TRBV10-3	TRBJ2-3	.	CAISESTGTDTQYF	TGTGCCATCAGTGAGTCTACAGGCACAGATACGCAGTATTTT
many	13	TRBV29-1	TRBJ1-2	TRBD1	CSVGDRGVEGYTF	TGCAGCGTTGGCGACAGGGGAGTCGAGGGCTACACCTTC
many	15	TRBV24-1	TRBJ2-7	TRBD2	CATSDTTSGGYEQYF	TGTGCCACCAGTGATACGACTAGCGGGGGGTACGAGCAGTACTTC
.	14	TRBV10-3	TRBJ1-2	.	CAISRDKSMAGYTF	TGTGCCATCAGTAGGGACAAATCCATGGCCGGCTACACCTTC
few	17	TRBV4-1	TRBJ2-3	TRBD2	CASSQAAWSGRSDTQYF	TGCGCCAGCAGCCAAGCTGCCTGGAGCGGGAGATCAGATACGCAGTATTTT
many	14	TRBV27	TRBJ2-7	.	CASSLYVRADEQYF	TGTGCCAGCAGTTTATATGTCAGGGCCGACGAGCAGTACTTC
many	16	TRBV18	TRBJ1-3	TRBD1	CASSPWTGSSGNTIYF	TGTGCCAGCTCACCTTGGACAGGGAGCTCTGGAAACACCATATATTTT
.	15	TRBV7-9	TRBJ1-1	.	CASSLAAGQNTEAFF	TGTGCCAGCAGCTTAGCAGCCGGCCAGAACACTGAAGCTTTCTTT
.	17	TRBV5-1	TRBJ2-5	TRBD2	CASSPQLAGGIQETQYF	TGCGCCAGCAGCCCCCAACTAGCGGGGGGTATACAAGAGACCCAGTACTTC
.	15	TRBV21-1	TRBJ2-5	.	CASSKEWDGEEAQYF	TGTGCCAGCAGCAAAGAGTGGGACGGGGAAGAGGCCCAGTACTTC
few	16	TRBV7-8	TRBJ1-5	.	CASSLVGGGGNQPQHF	TGTGCCAGCAGCTTAGTGGGCGGGGGAGGCAATCAGCCCCAGCATTTT
.	14	TRBV27	TRBJ1-2	.	CASRGRTPNYGYTF	TGTGCCAGCAGGGGCCGGACACCAAACTATGGCTACACCTTC
many	20	TRBV6-2/TRBV6-3	TRBJ2-5	.	CASSYVRRSGRLPFQETQYF	TGTGCCAGCAGTTACGTTAGGAGGAGCGGCCGGCTCCCTTTCCAAGAGACCCAGTACTTC
few	14	TRBV20-1	TRBJ2-1	.	CSAPYDWAYNEQFF	TGCAGTGCTCCCTATGACTGGGCCTACAATGAGCAGTTCTTC
few	17	TRBV3-1	TRBJ2-6	.	CASSQDRDNSGANVLTF	TGTGCCAGCAGCCAAGACCGGGACAACTCTGGGGCCAACGTCCTGACTTTC
few	15	TRBV4-3	TRBJ2-1	TRBD1	CASSQAGRGLDEQFF	TGCGCCAGCAGCCAAGCGGGCAGGGGGTTGGATGAGCAGTTCTTC
few	13	TRBV20-1	TRBJ2-7	TRBD2	CSVRTSVGVEQYF	TGCAGTGTCAGGACTAGCGTGGGGGTCGAGCAGTACTTC
many	12	TRBV29-1	TRBJ2-3	TRBD2	CSVLRGGDTQYF	TGCAGCGTGCTGCGGGGGGGCGATACGCAGTATTTT
many	14	TRBV10-1	TRBJ2-7	TRBD2	CASSESGRAAEQYF	TGCGCCAGCAGTGAGTCCGGGAGGGCGGCCGAGCAGTACTTC
many	13	TRBV12-3/TRBV12-4	TRBJ2-2	.	CASSLGNTGELFF	TGTGCCAGCAGTTTGGGCAACACCGGGGAGCTGTTTTTT
few	16	TRBV18	TRBJ2-1	.	CASSPPGPEKSNEQFF	TGTGCCAGCTCACCTCCGGGACCAGAGAAGTCCAATGAGCAGTTCTTC
medium-sized	12	TRBV18	TRBJ1-1	.	CASTQGNTEAFF	TGTGCCAGCACTCAGGGTAACACTGAAGCTTTCTTT
.	15	TRBV4-1	TRBJ2-3	.	CASTQGRGGTDTQYF	TGCGCCAGCACTCAGGGGCGTGGGGGCACAGATACGCAGTATTTT
many	10	TRBV14	TRBJ1-2	.	CASSQVGYTF	TGTGCCAGCAGCCAAGTTGGCTACACCTTC
.	13	TRBV27	TRBJ2-7	.	CASSYQNSYEQYF	TGTGCCAGCAGTTACCAGAACTCCTACGAGCAGTACTTC
many	18	TRBV18	TRBJ1-1	.	CASSPSRGGGVMNTEAFF	TGTGCCAGCTCACCCTCAAGAGGGGGAGGGGTCATGAACACTGAAGCTTTCTTT
.	15	TRBV28	TRBJ2-7	.	CASSLVGQSLYEQYF	TGTGCCAGCAGTTTGGTGGGACAAAGTCTCTACGAGCAGTACTTC
.	13	TRBV29-1	TRBJ2-3	.	CSVFGRDTDTQYF	TGCAGCGTTTTCGGCAGGGACACAGATACGCAGTATTTT
many	17	TRBV7-9	TRBJ1-6	.	CASSFRGSRAVHSPLHF	TGTGCCAGCAGCTTTCGGGGCAGTCGGGCAGTGCATTCACCCCTCCACTTT
.	14	TRBV11-2	TRBJ1-6	.	CASSFEQKSSPLHF	TGTGCCAGCAGCTTTGAACAGAAGTCTTCACCCCTCCACTTT